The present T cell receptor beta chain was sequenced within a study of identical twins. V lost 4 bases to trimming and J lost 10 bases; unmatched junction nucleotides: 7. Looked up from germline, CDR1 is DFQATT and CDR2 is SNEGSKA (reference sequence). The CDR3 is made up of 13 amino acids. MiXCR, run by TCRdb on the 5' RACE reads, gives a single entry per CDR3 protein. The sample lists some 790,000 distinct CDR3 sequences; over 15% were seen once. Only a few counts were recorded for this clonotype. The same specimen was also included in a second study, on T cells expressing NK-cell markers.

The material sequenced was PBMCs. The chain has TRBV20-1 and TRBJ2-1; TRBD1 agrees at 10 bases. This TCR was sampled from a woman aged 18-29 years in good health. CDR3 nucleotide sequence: TGCAGTGCTACGGGGACAGGGGAACGAGAGCAGTTCTTC. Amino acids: CSATGTGEREQFF.